Shown below are 24 T cell receptor beta chains from a single sample sequenced in a study of T-cell memory formation after mild COVID-19. TCRdb processed the 5' RACE reads anew with MiXCR; each CDR3 protein has one entry. The top ten clones hold 21% of a sample with about 320,000 distinct CDR3 sequences, 13% to 15% of them seen once. Sequences were obtained from PBMCs or a T cell subset sorted from them (not recorded which). The origin of the receptors is a man aged 18-30 years who had mild COVID-19 (a few samples of this study predate the infection). Cell type and time point are not known.

This clonotype was observed at least ten times. This rearrangement joins TRBV12-3 or TRBV12-4 to TRBJ2-7, with TRBD1 matching over 8 bases. V lost 3 bases to trimming and J lost 6 bases; unmatched junction nucleotides: 7. The CDR3 has 14 amino acids. CDR3 region: CASSFPDRVTEQYF. As DNA, the CDR3 is TGTGCCAGCAGTTTTCCGGACAGGGTAACCGAGCAGTACTTC.

This clonotype was detected only a few times. The chain employs TRBV9 and TRBJ2-3; 8 nucleotides line up with TRBD2. The junction had 7 bases not matched to a gene; V was cut back by 6 bases and J by 1 base. The CDR3 loop spans 15 amino acids. From germline, CDR1 is SGDLS and CDR2 YYNGEE. This CDR3 is CASNVRGERTDTQYF. In DNA, the CDR3 is TGTGCCAGCAACGTGCGGGGGGAACGCACAGATACGCAGTATTTT. Together with reference TRBV9 and TRBJ2-3, the CDR3 gives the full variable domain: DSGVTQTPKHLITATGQRVTLRCSPRSGDLSVYWYQQSLDQGLQFLIQYYNGEERAKGNILERFSAQQFPDLHSELNLSSLELGDSALYFCASNVRGERTDTQYFGPGTRLTVL.

This clonotype was recorded a few times. The DNA for the CDR3 is TGTGCCAGCAGTCGAAAGGGGGAGCTCAATCAGCCCCAGCATTTT. Translated: CASSRKGELNQPQHF. The chain combines TRBV6-6 with TRBJ1-5; perhaps TRBD1 as D (6 bases). Trimming removed 5 bases at V and 3 bases at J, with 14 bases between. The CDR3 is 15 residues long. Germline CDR1 is MNHNY and CDR2 is SVGAGI (reference sequence).

V usage is TRBV29-1 and J usage is TRBJ2-7, with a weak D call TRBD1 (5 bases). The length of the CDR3 is 11 residues. V lost 5 bases, J lost 5 bases, and 10 bases lay in between. Germline CDR1 and CDR2: SQVTM and ANQGSEA. The CDR3, as DNA: TGCAGCGTTAACCAGGGTGACGAGCAGTACGTC. Translating it yields CSVNQGDEQYV.

In its sample, this clonotype was seen many times. This chain links TRBV5-1 with TRBJ2-3; maybe TRBD2 (5 bases). CDR1 is SGHRS and CDR2 is YFSETQ in the germline V gene. This CDR3 spans 14 amino acids. V shed 2 bases and J shed 2 bases, with 9 bases lying between them. In DNA form, the CDR3 reads TGCGCCAGCAGCTTCTCGGGGTCCACAGATACGCAGTATTTT. Its translation: CASSFSGSTDTQYF.

This clonotype was seen only a few times. This sequence joins TRBV2 and TRBJ2-3, with D perhaps TRBD1 (6 bases). CDR1 and CDR2 (germline): SNHLY, FYNNEI. V was pared by 6 bases and J by 3 bases, with 16 bases between. The CDR3 is 15 residues long. The CDR3: CASSDDRRVTDTQYF. In DNA, the CDR3 is TGTGCCAGCAGCGACGACAGGCGGGTAACAGATACGCAGTATTTT.

This clonotype was detected only a few times. This chain links TRBV7-2 with TRBJ1-2; TRBD1 matches at 7 bases. V shed 1 base, J shed 4 bases, and the junction held 12 bases outside the gene matches. Germline lookup yields CDR1 SGHTA and CDR2 FQGNSA. This CDR3 spans 17 amino acids. The DNA of the CDR3 is TGTGCCAGCAGCTTAGTGGGGGAGGGGGCGCATGGCTATGGCTACACCTTC. It encodes CASSLVGEGAHGYGYTF. The variable domain in full, completed from reference TRBV7-2 and TRBJ1-2, reads GAGVSQSPSNKVTEKGKDVELRCDPISGHTALYWYRQSLGQGLEFLIYFQGNSAPDKSGLPSDRFSAERTGGSVSTLTIQRTQQEDSAVYLCASSLVGEGAHGYGYTFGSGTRLTVV.

This clonotype was detected a few times. The genes are TRBV3-1 and TRBJ2-3, with TRBD2 as a possible D gene (6 bases). Looked up from germline, CDR1 is LGHDT and CDR2 is YNNKEL (reference sequence). The CDR3 length is 15 residues. The ends were cut back, 1 base at V and 4 bases at J, with 12 bases in the middle. The CDR3 bases are TGTGCCAGCAGCCAAGGGGCGGGGAGCGCAGATACGCAGTATTTT. Protein: CASSQGAGSADTQYF.

The sample holds a few counts of this clonotype. The rearrangement links TRBV12-3 or TRBV12-4 to TRBJ2-7, with D perhaps TRBD1 or TRBD2 (5 bases each). The CDR3 loop spans 14 amino acids. The CDR3 sequence is CASSLEGSSYEQYV. The DNA for the CDR3 is TGTGCCAGCAGTTTAGAGGGGAGCTCCTATGAGCAGTACGTC.

This rearrangement joins TRBV6-5 to TRBJ2-3; TRBD2 is a possible D gene (7 bases). V was cut by 7 bases and J by 2 bases, with 16 bases left in between. The CDR3 has 15 amino acids. Germline CDR1 and CDR2: MNHEY and SVGAGI. The CDR3: CASTIRGAYTDTQYF. Here the CDR3 DNA reads TGTGCCAGCACAATCCGGGGGGCTTACACAGATACGCAGTATTTT.

This clonotype was seen more than once but under ten times. The rearrangement uses TRBV6-6 and TRBJ1-2; D unresolved. Germline V gives CDR1 MNHNY, CDR2 SVGAGI (reference sequence). The V end was cut by 4 bases, the J end by 6 bases, with 12 bases between. The CDR3 sequence is 13 residues long. CDR3 amino acids: CASSSHGDNGYTF. As DNA, the CDR3 is TGTGCCAGCAGTTCCCACGGCGATAATGGCTACACCTTC.

The chain recombines TRBV6-6 with TRBJ1-5; no definite D call. The CDR3 runs to 13 residues. Germline values: CDR1 MNHNY, CDR2 SVGAGI (reference sequence). V lost 8 bases to trimming and J lost 6 bases, with 14 bases between them. This chain's CDR3 is CASEVTWGQPQHF. As DNA, the CDR3 is TGTGCCAGCGAAGTTACTTGGGGTCAGCCCCAGCATTTT.

This clonotype has only a few counts. The chain uses TRBV5-6 and TRBJ2-1; 8 bases fit TRBD1. V shed 0 bases, J shed 9 bases, and the junction held 2 bases outside the gene matches. CDR1 SGHDT and CDR2 YYEEEE come from the germline V gene. The CDR3 contains 13 residues. The CDR3 loop is CASSLGTGFEQFF. CDR3 sequence (DNA): TGTGCCAGCAGCTTGGGGACAGGGTTTGAGCAGTTCTTC.

The chain joins TRBV6-6 to TRBJ2-2, with TRBD1 matching 10 bases. CDR3 length: 16 amino acids. The J segment lost 3 bases and the V segment lost 6 bases, leaving 7 bases of the junction unmatched. The germline CDR1 and CDR2 sequences are MNHNY and SVGAGI (reference sequence). Written as DNA, the CDR3 is TGTGCCAGCAGGTCGAGACAGGGGGCTGACACCGGGGAGCTGTTTTTT. Translated, it gives CASRSRQGADTGELFF.

This clonotype was recorded many times. The rearrangement joins TRBV7-8 to TRBJ2-1; 7 positions match TRBD1. The V gene's germline CDR1 is SGHVS and CDR2 FQNEAQ. The J segment lost 4 bases and the V segment lost 3 bases, leaving 6 bases of the junction unmatched. This CDR3 has 15 amino acids. The CDR3 is CASSLERTGYNEQFF. The CDR3, as DNA: TGTGCCAGCAGCTTGGAAAGGACAGGTTACAATGAGCAGTTCTTC.

This clonotype came up a few times. The chain has TRBV20-1 and TRBJ1-1, with 8 bases that match TRBD1. This CDR3 is 14 amino acids long. Trimming took 3 bases from V and 1 from J; bases not matched to a gene: 4. Per the germline V gene, CDR1 is DFQATT and CDR2 is SNEGSKA (reference sequence). The CDR3 spells CSARFGTGNTEAFF. As DNA, the CDR3 is TGCAGTGCTAGGTTTGGGACAGGGAACACTGAAGCTTTCTTT.

V gene TRBV7-9 combines with J gene TRBJ2-5; D is unclear. The CDR3 is 12 amino acids. The ends were cut back, 5 bases at V and 5 bases at J, with 9 bases in the middle. Germline loops: CDR1 SEHNR, CDR2 FQNEAQ (reference sequence). The chain's CDR3 is CASSITTETQYF. The CDR3 coding sequence is TGTGCCAGCAGCATAACGACGGAGACCCAGTACTTC.

The V gene is TRBV20-1, the J gene TRBJ2-1; perhaps TRBD1 as D (5 bases). Germline V gives CDR1 DFQATT, CDR2 SNEGSKA (reference sequence). Trimming pared 2 bases from V and 9 bases from J, leaving 8 bases between. There are 11 residues in the CDR3. CDR3 nucleotide sequence: TGCAGTGCTAGACAGGGTGGTGAGCAGTTCTTC. This gives the protein CSARQGGEQFF.

This clonotype was seen repeatedly, ten times or more. The gene calls are TRBV10-2 and TRBJ2-5; D is unresolved. V was trimmed by 8 bases and J by 5 bases, leaving 15 bases between them. CDR1 and CDR2 from the germline V gene are WSHSY and SAAADI. The CDR3 contains 13 residues. The DNA of the CDR3 is TGCGCCAGCTCGGTTTCAGGCCGGGAGACCCAGTACTTC. It specifies CASSVSGRETQYF.

The V gene is TRBV20-1, the J gene TRBJ1-1; D is undetermined. The germline gives CDR1 DFQATT, CDR2 SNEGSKA (reference sequence). CDR3 length equals 13 residues. Trimming took off 4 bases at V and 1 base at J, with 10 bases between the two ends. DNA of the CDR3: TGCAGTGCTACCGCCCCGGGGAACACTGAAGCTTTCTTT. Its protein is CSATAPGNTEAFF.

The CDR3: CASSSTGFQNTEAFF. CDR3 sequence (DNA): TGTGCCAGCAGCTCAACAGGCTTCCAAAACACTGAAGCTTTCTTT. The V and J genes are TRBV6-1 and TRBJ1-1, with D tentatively TRBD1 (5 bases). Trimming shortened V by 6 bases and J by 2 bases, and 16 bases separated the two germline ends. Germline CDR1 and CDR2: MNHNS and SASEGT. The CDR3 is 15 residues long.

The DNA of the CDR3 is TGTGCCAGCAGCTTAGTTAGGGCTAGCACAGATACGCAGTATTTT. Translated: CASSLVRASTDTQYF. V and J are TRBV7-7 and TRBJ2-3; no clear D gene. Germline CDR1 reads SSHAT; CDR2 reads FNYEAQ (reference sequence). CDR3 length: 15 residues. The V and J ends lost 1 base and 0 bases respectively, with 8 bases between them.

This clonotype has just a few counts. V gene TRBV7-9 combines with J gene TRBJ2-3; 7 nucleotides line up with TRBD1. In germline, CDR1 is SEHNR, CDR2 FQNEAQ (reference sequence). CDR3 length equals 16 residues. Trimming took 0 bases from V and 1 from J; bases not matched to a gene: 4. CDR3 nucleotide sequence: TGTGCCAGCAGCTTAGCTGAGGGGGCCCGCACAGATACGCAGTATTTT. This gives the protein CASSLAEGARTDTQYF.

This clonotype has only a few counts. This chain uses TRBV7-2 with TRBJ2-1; TRBD2 matches 11 bases. Trimming at V came to 8 bases and at J to 3 bases, leaving 3 bases not matched to a gene. This CDR3 is 14 amino acids long. CDR1 and CDR2 (germline): SGHTA, FQGNSA. In DNA, the CDR3 is TGTGCCAGCCTTAGCGGGGGGGGCTACAATGAGCAGTTCTTC. As protein: CASLSGGGYNEQFF.